The sequence of this T cell receptor (beta chain) was determined in a study of blood T cell repertoires in COVID-19. This clone was seen a few times. Clones were read by immunoSEQ multiplex PCR, and TCRdb kept only the in-frame ones, dropping some. Of tens of thousands of clones listed, roughly 83% are singletons. This CDR3 is built from 15 residues. V trimming: 0 bases; J trimming: 3 bases; junction bases outside the gene matches: 5. Germline V gene sequence: CDR1 SGDLS, CDR2 YYNGEE. The chain recombines TRBV9 with TRBJ2-7; 8 bases align to TRBD1. The clonotype comes from a woman older than 75 with acute or convalescent COVID-19. The material sequenced was peripheral blood. The CDR3 DNA reads TGTGCCAGCAGCGTAGCCGGGACAGGAGACTACGAGCAGTACTTC. It yields the protein CASSVAGTGDYEQYF.